This T cell receptor (beta chain) was sequenced in a study of blood T cell repertoires in COVID-19. About the research overall: Sources were T cells, B-cell-depleted T cells, or PBMCs; the material itself was cDNA or gDNA.

From germline, CDR1 is SGHRS and CDR2 YFSETQ. Trimming left V 5 bases short and J 7 bases short, with 10 bases between. The CDR3 has 12 amino acids. The repertoire was sequenced with immunoSEQ multiplex PCR; TCRdb's copy has only in-frame clones and lacks some. Altogether 150,000 to 200,000 clones are present, about 89% being singletons, with the ten largest covering about 0.77%. The sample taken for sequencing was PBMCs or T cells enriched from blood (not recorded which). This clonotype was obtained from a woman between 18 and 30 years old who had recovered from COVID-19. V usage is TRBV5-1 and J usage is TRBJ1-3; TRBD1 might be the D (5 bases). Written as DNA, the CDR3 is TGCGCCAGCAGTTCGGGGGAGAACACCATATATTTT. Residues: CASSSGENTIYF.